Each of the 28 T cell receptor beta chains below was sequenced from the same sample in a study of blood T cell repertoires in COVID-19. Data came from immunoSEQ multiplex PCR; TCRdb stores just in-frame clones and leaves some out. The sample contains approximately 200,000 clones, about 81% of which appear only once. Input material: PBMCs or T cells enriched from blood (not recorded which). The receptors shown here come from a man in his forties who had recovered from COVID-19.

This rearrangement joins TRBV5-8 to TRBJ1-5; TRBD1 is a possible D gene (6 bases). The V end was cut by 5 bases, the J end by 6 bases, with 18 bases between. This CDR3 is 15 amino acids long. Germline V gene sequence: CDR1 SGHTS, CDR2 YDEGEE. CDR3 protein: CASSVGAGFSQPQHF. The CDR3 DNA reads TGTGCCAGCAGTGTGGGGGCTGGTTTTAGTCAGCCCCAGCATTTT.

J is TRBJ1-5 and V is TRBV30; no definite D call. This CDR3 is 13 amino acids long. Germline V gene sequence: CDR1 GTSNPN, CDR2 SVGIG (reference sequence). V lost 3 bases to trimming and J lost 3 bases, with 9 bases between them. This CDR3 reads CAWRDSLNQPQHF. CDR3 DNA sequence: TGTGCCTGGAGAGACTCACTCAATCAGCCCCAGCATTTT. The full variable domain, completed using reference TRBV30 and TRBJ1-5, is SQTIHQWPATLVQPVGSPLSLECTVEGTSNPNLYWYRQAAGRGLQLLFYSVGIGQISSEVPQNLSASRPQDRQFILSSKKLLLSDSGFYLCAWRDSLNQPQHFGDGTRLSIL.

The rearrangement joins TRBV7-9 to TRBJ1-2, with 9 positions matching TRBD1. V gave up 7 bases and J gave up 6 bases; unmatched junction bases: 6. The CDR3 contains 13 residues. Germline CDR1 SEHNR, CDR2 FQNEAQ (reference sequence). In DNA, the CDR3 is TGTGCCAGCATACCAACAGGGGGCAATGGCTACACCTTC. Its protein product is CASIPTGGNGYTF.

The DNA of the CDR3 is TGTGCCAGCAGTTACTCGTGGGCTCAAAGCGAAGCTTTCTTT. It encodes CASSYSWAQSEAFF. The chain couples TRBV6-5 to TRBJ1-1; D gene ambiguous. The germline CDR1 and CDR2 sequences are MNHEY and SVGAGI. The germline V and J ends were trimmed by 0 bases and 8 bases, with 13 bases remaining between them. The CDR3 has 14 amino acids.

The CDR3 DNA reads TGTGCCAGCAGCGTGGGGGTAGCGGGAGCACTGGGCGAGCAGTACTTC. This sequence encodes CASSVGVAGALGEQYF. V gene TRBV9 combines with J gene TRBJ2-7; 9 positions agree with TRBD2. V trimming: 2 bases; J trimming: 6 bases; junction bases outside the gene matches: 12. Germline V CDR1 and CDR2: SGDLS, YYNGEE. The CDR3 is made up of 16 amino acids.

The rearrangement joins TRBV6-5 to TRBJ1-2; tentatively, D is TRBD1 (6 bases). Germline V gene lookup returns CDR1 MNHEY and CDR2 SVGAGI. CDR3 size: 14 residues. V was shortened by 5 bases and J by 0 bases, with 10 bases between the two germline ends. Here the CDR3 reads CASSRQDTNYGYTF. The CDR3 nucleotides read TGTGCCAGCAGTCGACAGGACACTAACTATGGCTACACCTTC.

CDR3: CASDTGWAHNQPQHF. CDR3 sequence (DNA): TGTGCCAGTGACACAGGCTGGGCCCATAATCAGCCCCAGCATTTT. This chain connects TRBV19 to TRBJ1-5; TRBD1 might be the D (5 bases). The germline V and J ends were trimmed by 8 bases and 4 bases, with 18 bases remaining between them. This CDR3 has 15 amino acids. Per germline, CDR1 LNHDA and CDR2 SQIVND (reference sequence).

This chain links TRBV30 with TRBJ2-2; the D gene is possibly TRBD2 (5 bases). This CDR3 is 13 amino acids long. The germline V gene encodes CDR1 GTSNPN and CDR2 SVGIG (reference sequence). The CDR3 coding sequence is TGTGTGCAAGAGGGCGTCTTCGCCGGGGAGCTGTTTTTT. This sequence encodes CVQEGVFAGELFF.

The chain employs TRBV5-1 and TRBJ1-1, with 7 bases identical to TRBD1. CDR3 size: 15 residues. The V segment lost 4 bases and the J segment 3 bases; nucleotides outside the gene matches: 9. From germline, CDR1 is SGHRS and CDR2 YFSETQ. CDR3 nucleotides: TGCGCCAGCAGCGGCGGGACAGACTTACACACTGAAGCTTTCTTT. The encoded protein is CASSGGTDLHTEAFF.

The chain has TRBV10-1 and TRBJ1-1; D perhaps matches TRBD1 (5 bases). This CDR3 is 13 amino acids long. The V end lost 4 bases, the J end lost 8 bases, and 14 bases lay between the germline ends. Per germline, CDR1 WNHNN and CDR2 SYGVQD (reference sequence). This CDR3 is CASSAGGSGEAFF. CDR3 nucleotides: TGCGCCAGCAGTGCGGGGGGATCCGGCGAAGCTTTCTTT.

Concerning this clone: The identical CDR3 is also encoded by other nucleotide sequences in the sample. The chain has TRBV7-9 and TRBJ1-5, with D unresolved. Trimming pared 6 bases from V and 0 bases from J, leaving 6 bases between. This CDR3 has 13 residues. Per germline, CDR1 SEHNR and CDR2 FQNEAQ (reference sequence). Here the CDR3 DNA reads TGTGCCAGCAGTCCTTATAGCAATCAGCCCCAGCATTTT. This translates into CASSPYSNQPQHF.

The genes are TRBV24-1 and TRBJ1-1, with D unresolved. V lost 2 bases to trimming and J lost 7 bases, with 19 bases between them. Germline V gives CDR1 KGHDR, CDR2 SFDVKD. This CDR3 spans 16 amino acids. The CDR3 nucleotides are TGTGCCACCAGTGATTCTTCCGGGGTGGCGGCAGGTGAAGCTTTCTTT. This translates into CATSDSSGVAAGEAFF.

J is TRBJ2-7 and V is TRBV3-1 (or the pseudogene TRBV3-2); 11 nucleotides line up with TRBD2. V lost 4 bases, J lost 6 bases, and 17 bases stayed unmatched. Germline lookup yields CDR1 LGHDT and CDR2 YNNKEL (reference sequence). The CDR3 extends over 18 amino acids. The CDR3 protein is CASSPATSGTPGESEQYF. CDR3 nucleotides: TGTGCCAGCAGCCCCGCGACTAGCGGGACCCCAGGGGAGTCCGAGCAGTACTTC.

This clone was counted a few times. Within the sample, other DNA sequences also encode this same CDR3. V and J are TRBV2 and TRBJ2-7, with D possibly being TRBD1 (6 bases). This CDR3 spans 12 amino acids. V was pared by 6 bases and J by 6 bases, with 12 bases between. CDR1 is SNHLY and CDR2 is FYNNEI in the germline V gene. CDR3 DNA: TGTGCCAGCAGAGGCAGGGGTGGCGAGCAGTACTTC. This sequence encodes CASRGRGGEQYF.

In nucleotides, the CDR3 is TGTGCCAGCAGTTGGGCTAGCGGGATCTCGAACACCGGGGAGCTGTTTTTT. Its protein product is CASSWASGISNTGELFF. The chain combines TRBV2 with TRBJ2-2; 9 bases agree with TRBD2. The junction had 7 bases not matched to a gene; V was cut back by 5 bases and J by 0 bases. This CDR3 spans 17 amino acids. Germline values: CDR1 SNHLY, CDR2 FYNNEI. The entire variable domain, with the rest obtained from reference TRBV2 and TRBJ2-2, is as follows: EPEVTQTPSHQVTQMGQEVILRCVPISNHLYFYWYRQILGQKVEFLVSFYNNEISEKSEIFDDQFSVERPDGSNFTLKIRSTKLEDSAMYFCASSWASGISNTGELFFGEGSRLTVL.

V and J are TRBV6-5 and TRBJ2-3, with D maybe TRBD2 (6 bases). V shed 6 bases and J shed 7 bases, with 11 bases lying between them. This CDR3 region has 12 residues. Germline lookup yields CDR1 MNHEY and CDR2 SVGAGI. The CDR3 nucleotides read TGTGCCAGCAGGGACCGGGAGTATACGCAGTATTTT. This sequence encodes CASRDREYTQYF.

The chain links TRBV3-1 (or the pseudogene TRBV3-2) to TRBJ1-1; 8 bases align to TRBD1. J gave up 10 bases and V 4 bases, and 5 bases lay outside the gene matches. This CDR3 is built from 12 residues. The V gene's germline CDR1 is LGHDT and CDR2 YNNKEL (reference sequence). The CDR3 DNA reads TGTGCCAGCAGCCTCAGGGGGCGGGGAGCTTTCTTT. Protein product: CASSLRGRGAFF.

This clone has more than one count but fewer than ten. The gene calls are TRBV4-2 and TRBJ2-7; D may be TRBD2 (6 bases). There are 17 residues in the CDR3. V gave up 1 base and J gave up 0 bases, with 16 bases separating them. Germline V gives CDR1 LGHNA, CDR2 YNFKEQ. In DNA form, the CDR3 reads TGTGCCAGCAGCCAAGTTGCCGCCCAAGCGGGCTCCTACGAGCAGTACTTC. The encoded protein is CASSQVAAQAGSYEQYF.

CDR3 sequence reads: CASKWQGFGNTEAFF. In DNA form, the CDR3 reads TGCGCCAGCAAATGGCAGGGGTTCGGAAACACTGAAGCTTTCTTT. The chain joins TRBV5-1 to TRBJ1-1; weak D call: TRBD1 (6 bases). Germline-derived CDR1 and CDR2 are SGHRS and YFSETQ. The V end was cut by 6 bases, the J end by 2 bases, with 17 bases between. The CDR3 runs to 15 residues.

V gene TRBV6-1 combines with J gene TRBJ1-4; D remains unclear. This CDR3 spans 16 amino acids. Germline CDR1 is MNHNS and CDR2 is SASEGT. Trimming stripped 0 bases from V and 4 bases from J, with 12 bases between. The CDR3: CASSEALGSLNEKLFF. The CDR3 bases are TGTGCCAGCAGTGAAGCTCTGGGCAGCCTTAATGAAAAACTGTTTTTT.

The chain couples TRBV30 to TRBJ2-7; a possible D gene is TRBD1 (5 bases). The V gene lost 0 bases and the J gene lost 1 base, with 10 bases spanning the gap. Germline CDR1 reads GTSNPN; CDR2 reads SVGIG (reference sequence). The CDR3 is 14 amino acids. The CDR3 DNA follows: TGTGCCTGGAGTGTACAAGACAGTTCCTACGAGCAGTACTTC. It yields the protein CAWSVQDSSYEQYF.

The chain employs TRBV14 and TRBJ2-7; possibly TRBD2 for D (5 bases). There are 12 residues in the CDR3. Germline V CDR1 and CDR2: SGHDN, FVKESK. Trimming shortened V by 4 bases and J by 7 bases, and 11 bases separated the two germline ends. The CDR3 protein is CASSREYGEQYF. CDR3 nucleotide sequence: TGTGCCAGCAGCCGGGAGTACGGGGAGCAGTACTTC. Full variable domain (remainder filled in from reference TRBV14 and TRBJ2-7): EAGVTQFPSHSVIEKGQTVTLRCDPISGHDNLYWYRRVMGKEIKFLLHFVKESKQDESGMPNNRFLAERTGGTYSTLKVQPAELEDSGVYFCASSREYGEQYFGPGTRLTVT.

This clone was counted a single time. The J gene is TRBJ2-2, the V gene TRBV5-1; 12 positions agree with TRBD2. V was clipped by 4 bases and J by 2 bases; unmatched bases: 3. CDR3 length equals 16 residues. Germline values: CDR1 SGHRS, CDR2 YFSETQ. The CDR3 sequence is CASSRLAGANTGELFF. In DNA form, the CDR3 reads TGCGCCAGCAGCAGACTAGCGGGGGCAAACACCGGGGAGCTGTTTTTT.

The chain carries TRBV5-1 and TRBJ1-6, with 9 nucleotides matching TRBD1. After removal of 4 bases from V and 7 bases from J, the junction contained 12 bases not matched to a gene. This CDR3 has 17 residues. Germline assignment: CDR1 SGHRS and CDR2 YFSETQ. This CDR3 is CASSPWTGVYRNSPLHF. CDR3 in DNA: TGCGCCAGCAGCCCCTGGACAGGGGTCTATAGGAATTCACCCCTCCACTTT. The entire variable domain, with the rest obtained from reference TRBV5-1 and TRBJ1-6, is as follows: KAGVTQTPRYLIKTRGQQVTLSCSPISGHRSVSWYQQTPGQGLQFLFEYFSETQRNKGNFPGRFSGRQFSNSRSEMNVSTLELGDSALYLCASSPWTGVYRNSPLHFGNGTRLTVT.

The gene calls are TRBV27 and TRBJ2-1, with D tentatively TRBD2 (6 bases). The CDR3 contains 13 residues. The germline V and J ends were trimmed by 6 bases and 7 bases, with 13 bases remaining between them. Per the germline V gene, CDR1 is MNHEY and CDR2 is SMNVEV (reference sequence). For the CDR3, the DNA is TGTGCCAGCAGGCGGACTAATAATAATGAGCAGTTCTTC. Translated, it gives CASRRTNNNEQFF.

The chain employs TRBV6-1 and TRBJ2-1; 11 bases are shared with TRBD2. V lost 2 bases, J lost 4 bases, and 1 base stayed unmatched. The CDR3 spans 15 residues. Germline V gene sequence: CDR1 MNHNS, CDR2 SASEGT. For the CDR3, the DNA is TGTGCCAGCAGTGAATCTAGCGGGGGGTACAATGAGCAGTTCTTC. This sequence encodes CASSESSGGYNEQFF.

The rearrangement links TRBV12-5 to TRBJ1-6, with 7 bases identical to TRBD1. V gave up 5 bases and J gave up 1 base; unmatched junction bases: 5. Germline CDR1 reads LGHNT; CDR2 reads FRNRAP. The CDR3 spans 16 residues. For the CDR3, the DNA is TGTGCTAGTGGTCCGACAGGGTTTTCCTATAATTCACCCCTCCACTTT. It specifies CASGPTGFSYNSPLHF.

This rearrangement joins TRBV11-2 to TRBJ1-3, with 7 bases fitting TRBD1. CDR1 and CDR2 from the germline V gene are SGHAT and FQNNGV. The CDR3 runs 16 residues. Germline trimming cut 3 bases from V and 1 base from J; bases unmatched to any gene: 6. The CDR3 sequence: CASSFSGGVSGNTIYF. The DNA for the CDR3 is TGTGCCAGCAGCTTCTCAGGGGGAGTATCTGGAAACACCATATATTTT.